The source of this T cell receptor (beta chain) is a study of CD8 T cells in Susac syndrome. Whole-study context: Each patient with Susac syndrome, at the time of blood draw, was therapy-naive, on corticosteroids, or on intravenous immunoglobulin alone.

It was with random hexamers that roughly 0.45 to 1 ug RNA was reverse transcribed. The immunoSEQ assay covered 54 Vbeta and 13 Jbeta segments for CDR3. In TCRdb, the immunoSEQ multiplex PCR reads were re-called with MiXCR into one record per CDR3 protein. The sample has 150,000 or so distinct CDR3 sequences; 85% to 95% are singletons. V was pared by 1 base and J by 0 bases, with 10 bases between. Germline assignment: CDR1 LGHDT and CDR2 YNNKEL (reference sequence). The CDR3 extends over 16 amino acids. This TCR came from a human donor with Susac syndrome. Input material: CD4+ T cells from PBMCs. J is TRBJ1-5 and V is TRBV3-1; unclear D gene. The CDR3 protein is CASSQASGNSNQPQHF. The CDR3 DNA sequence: TGTGCCAGCAGCCAAGCTAGCGGGAATAGCAATCAGCCCCAGCATTTT.